This T cell receptor beta chain was identified in a study of blood T cell repertoires in COVID-19. Turning to the study itself: Specimens from acute and convalescent COVID-19 originated in the United States, Italy and Spain. Nucleic acid was either cDNA or gDNA, and it came from T cells, B-cell-depleted T cells, or PBMCs.

As originally analysed: Amplified reference gene primers provided the basis for estimating nucleated cell counts. Profiling relied on immunoSEQ multiplex PCR, and the TCRdb table lists in-frame clones only, not all of them. The V and J calls and clone size come from that table; D and trimming were worked out from the DNA. The sample has about 51,000 clones, 85% to 95% seen once; the top ten hold more than 3%. CDR1 is KGHDR and CDR2 is SFDVKD in the germline V gene. This CDR3 spans 17 amino acids. The V and J ends lost 5 bases and 0 bases respectively, with 17 bases between them. The rearrangement uses TRBV24-1 and TRBJ2-3; maybe TRBD2 (5 bases). The TCR comes from a man between 50 and 59 years old with acute or convalescent COVID-19. The sequenced sample consisted of peripheral blood. The CDR3: CATSAGKSGPSTDTQYF. DNA for the CDR3: TGTGCCACCAGTGCCGGTAAGAGCGGTCCTAGCACAGATACGCAGTATTTT.